Given below is one TCR beta chain in context. As yet, its antigen is unknown. Trimming took off 0 bases at V and 9 bases at J, with 8 bases between the two ends. The germline gives CDR1 MGHRA, CDR2 YSYEKL. CDR3 length: 12 residues. This specimen belongs to a study of long-term antiretroviral therapy in people with HIV. Turning to the study itself: Specimens dating back about a decade before the 2015 immediate-ART recommendation are the oldest included. Study-level findings and limits: Upon ART, diversity increased but remained lower than transplant donor controls.

With survey level as its setting, the immunoSEQ assay was v3.0. The table came from immunoSEQ multiplex PCR; TCRdb's copy has only in-frame clones and leaves some out. This sample yields approximately 22,000 clones, of which less than 85% are seen a single time; around 19% belongs to the top ten. The V and J genes are TRBV4-1 and TRBJ1-2, with D uncertain. The input for sequencing was unsorted PBMCs, taken 0.5 years before starting antiretroviral therapy. This receptor was taken from a man in his forties with HIV. The CDR3 spells CASSQDLSSYTF. The CDR3 DNA is TGCGCCAGCAGCCAAGATCTATCGAGCTACACCTTC.